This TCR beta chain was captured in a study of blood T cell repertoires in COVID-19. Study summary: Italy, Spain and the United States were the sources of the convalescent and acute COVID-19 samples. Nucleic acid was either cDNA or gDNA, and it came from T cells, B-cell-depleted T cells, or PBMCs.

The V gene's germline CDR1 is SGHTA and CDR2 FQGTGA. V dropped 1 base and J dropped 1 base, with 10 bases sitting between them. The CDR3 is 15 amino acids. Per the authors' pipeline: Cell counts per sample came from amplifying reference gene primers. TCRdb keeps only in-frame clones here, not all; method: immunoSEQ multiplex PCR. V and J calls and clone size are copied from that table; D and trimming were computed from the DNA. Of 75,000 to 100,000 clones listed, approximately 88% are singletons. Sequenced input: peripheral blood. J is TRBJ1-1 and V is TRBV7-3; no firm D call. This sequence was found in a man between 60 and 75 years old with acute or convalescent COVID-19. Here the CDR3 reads CASSLMPGTNTEAFF. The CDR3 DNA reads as TGTGCCAGCAGCTTAATGCCGGGAACGAACACTGAAGCTTTCTTT.